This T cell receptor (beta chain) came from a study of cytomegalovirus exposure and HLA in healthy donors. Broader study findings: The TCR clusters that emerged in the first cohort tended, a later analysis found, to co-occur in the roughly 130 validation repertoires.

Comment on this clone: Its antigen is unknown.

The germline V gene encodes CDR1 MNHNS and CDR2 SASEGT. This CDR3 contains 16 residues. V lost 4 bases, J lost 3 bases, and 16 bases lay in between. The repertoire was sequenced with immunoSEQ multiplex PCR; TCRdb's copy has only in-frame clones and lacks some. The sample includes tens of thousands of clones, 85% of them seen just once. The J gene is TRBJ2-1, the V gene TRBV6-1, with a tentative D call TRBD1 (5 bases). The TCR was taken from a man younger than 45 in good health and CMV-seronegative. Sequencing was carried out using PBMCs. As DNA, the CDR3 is TGTGCCAGCAGTGGATGGGGCCCGAACCTCTACAATGAGCAGTTCTTC. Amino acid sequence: CASSGWGPNLYNEQFF.